The rows below give T cell receptor beta chains drawn from one sample of a study. TCRdb used MiXCR to reprocess the RT-PCR reads, holding one entry per CDR3 protein. Here the sample spans about 680,000 distinct CDR3 sequences, 13% to 15% being singletons. The specimen was memory CD4+ T cells from blood. The source is a female donor in good health, serving as a healthy control. Each CDR3 is given with its conserved first and last residue. D genes are given only for firm matches. Rows may omit the clone size; those that give it use once, few, many or a size class.

15,TRBV5-1,TRBJ2-1,TRBD2,many,CASSFYLAGGVEQFF,TGCGCCAGCAGCTTTTACTTGGCGGGAGGGGTTGAGCAGTTCTTC
14,TRBV7-2,TRBJ2-3,.,many,CASSLGFLTDTQYF,TGTGCCAGCAGCCTGGGGTTTCTCACAGATACGCAGTATTTT
14,TRBV7-2,TRBJ1-2,TRBD1,.,CASSTGQGTGGYTF,TGTGCCAGCAGCACCGGACAGGGAACTGGTGGCTACACCTTC
16,TRBV20-1,TRBJ1-6,.,.,CSAYKPGNSYNSPLHF,TGCAGTGCCTATAAGCCGGGAAACTCCTATAATTCACCCCTCCACTTT
15,TRBV5-1,TRBJ1-1,.,.,CASSLSEGEWTEAFF,TGCGCCAGCAGCTTGTCGGAGGGGGAATGGACTGAAGCTTTCTTT
13,TRBV20-1,TRBJ2-3,TRBD2,few,CMTSVSSTDTQYF,TGCATGACTAGCGTTTCTAGCACAGATACGCAGTATTTT
12,TRBV3-1,TRBJ2-7,.,.,CASSQPASSQYF,TGTGCCAGCAGCCAACCGGCCTCCTCCCAGTACTTC
12,TRBV20-1,TRBJ2-7,.,many,CSASETVYEQYF,TGCAGTGCTAGTGAGACAGTCTACGAGCAGTACTTC
14,TRBV6-1,TRBJ1-1,.,.,CASSEVGGSTEAFF,TGTGCCAGCAGTGAAGTTGGGGGGAGCACTGAAGCTTTCTTT
14,TRBV24-1,TRBJ2-2,.,.,CATSIGSGTGELFF,TGTGCCACCAGTATCGGGTCAGGAACCGGGGAGCTGTTTTTT
14,TRBV28,TRBJ2-3,TRBD2,.,CASRKLARTDTQYF,TGTGCCAGCAGGAAACTAGCGAGAACAGATACGCAGTATTTT
16,TRBV27,TRBJ2-7,TRBD1,.,CASSLFGTGKVYEQYF,TGTGCCAGCAGTTTATTCGGGACAGGGAAAGTCTACGAGCAGTACTTC
13,TRBV2,TRBJ1-1,TRBD1,.,CASTMTGFTEAFF,TGTGCCAGCACCATGACAGGGTTCACTGAAGCTTTCTTT
15,TRBV7-2,TRBJ2-7,.,.,CASSLDIRKPFEQYF,TGTGCCAGCAGCTTGGACATCCGGAAACCGTTCGAGCAGTACTTC
23,TRBV3-1,TRBJ2-1,.,.,CASSQDSGSQEGPPGWSYNEQFF,TGTGCCAGCAGCCAAGATTCGGGAAGCCAAGAGGGGCCTCCCGGGTGGTCCTACAATGAGCAGTTCTTC
15,TRBV6-4,TRBJ1-1,.,many,CASSREMGGPTEAFF,TGTGCCAGCAGTCGCGAGATGGGGGGGCCCACTGAAGCTTTCTTT
14,TRBV7-9,TRBJ1-1,.,.,CASSPQGRSSEAFF,TGTGCCAGCAGCCCTCAGGGGAGATCGTCTGAAGCTTTCTTT
13,TRBV6-6,TRBJ1-1,.,few,CASSLSGATEAFF,TGTGCCAGCAGCCTATCAGGGGCCACTGAAGCTTTCTTT
12,TRBV2,TRBJ2-5,.,.,CASRAEVETQYF,TGTGCCAGCCGGGCGGAGGTAGAGACCCAGTACTTC
13,TRBV4-3,TRBJ1-3,.,few,CASRPASGNTIYF,TGCGCCAGCAGACCTGCATCTGGAAACACCATATATTTT
10,TRBV29-1,TRBJ1-2,.,many,CSVEHYGYTF,TGCAGCGTTGAGCACTATGGCTACACCTTC
16,TRBV15,TRBJ2-1,.,.,CATSRDHGILLDEQFF,TGTGCCACCAGCAGAGATCATGGGATACTACTGGATGAGCAGTTCTTC
12,TRBV18,TRBJ2-7,TRBD1,.,CASSPDRGEQYF,TGTGCCAGCTCACCTGACAGGGGCGAGCAGTACTTC
13,TRBV6-1,TRBJ1-1,TRBD1,.,CASSDPGGTEAFF,TGTGCCAGCAGTGACCCAGGGGGCACTGAAGCTTTCTTT
13,TRBV27,TRBJ2-7,.,few,CASKTGGAYEQYF,TGTGCCAGCAAAACAGGGGGGGCCTACGAGCAGTACTTC
15,TRBV3-1,TRBJ2-1,TRBD2,.,CASSLAGNYYNEQFF,TGTGCCAGCAGCCTAGCGGGAAATTACTACAATGAGCAGTTCTTC
15,TRBV20-1,TRBJ1-1,.,.,CRASSGAPLNTEAFF,TGCAGGGCCTCCAGCGGGGCACCCCTGAACACTGAAGCTTTTTTT
16,TRBV7-8,TRBJ1-1,TRBD1,.,CASSSSDRGLRPEAFF,TGTGCCAGCAGCTCAAGTGACAGGGGGCTTAGACCCGAAGCTTTCTTT
13,TRBV10-3,TRBJ1-2,.,few,CAISEPGIYGYTF,TGTGCCATCAGTGAGCCCGGAATCTATGGCTACACCTTC
15,TRBV7-2,TRBJ1-2,.,.,CASSSTPTESYGYTF,TGTGCCAGCAGCTCCACCCCGACAGAGTCCTATGGCTACACCTTC
16,TRBV4-1,TRBJ1-4,.,few,CASSQDPGAGNEKLFF,TGCGCCAGCAGCCAAGATCCCGGGGCAGGGAATGAAAAACTGTTTTTT
16,TRBV7-2,TRBJ2-5,TRBD2,few,CASSLAARGLGETQYF,TGTGCCAGCAGCTTAGCAGCGCGTGGACTAGGGGAGACCCAGTACTTC
13,TRBV7-2,TRBJ2-5,TRBD1,few,CASSPDRKETQYF,TGTGCCAGCAGCCCGGACAGGAAAGAGACCCAGTACTTC
15,TRBV3-1,TRBJ2-7,.,.,CASSQRPGSSYEQYF,TGTGCCAGCAGCCAGCGGCCAGGGAGCTCCTACGAGCAGTACTTC
12,TRBV20-1,TRBJ1-6,.,few,CSAAPYNSPLHF,TGCAGTGCTGCACCGTATAATTCACCCCTCCACTTT
15,TRBV5-6,TRBJ2-5,.,.,CASSPRPGQQETQYF,TGTGCCAGCAGCCCACGGCCAGGACAGCAAGAGACCCAGTACTTC
14,TRBV15,TRBJ2-5,.,many,CATSAWEGQETQYF,TGTGCCACCAGCGCGTGGGAAGGGCAAGAGACCCAGTACTTC
14,TRBV20-1,TRBJ2-1,TRBD2,few,CSRGLPSSYNEQFF,TGCAGTCGGGGACTACCGAGCTCCTACAATGAGCAGTTCTTC
15,TRBV10-3,TRBJ1-5,.,few,CAISASRGYNQPQHF,TGTGCCATCAGTGCATCGAGGGGATACAATCAGCCCCAGCATTTT
13,TRBV20-1,TRBJ1-2,.,few,CSAPDSRNYGYTF,TGCAGTGCTCCCGACAGCCGAAACTATGGCTACACCTTC
12,TRBV20-1,TRBJ1-2,TRBD1,few,CRGGQGGNGYTF,TGCAGGGGCGGACAGGGAGGAAACGGCTACACCTTC
16,TRBV9,TRBJ1-5,.,few,CASSVGPQLSNQPQHF,TGTGCCAGCAGCGTAGGTCCCCAGCTTAGCAATCAGCCCCAGCATTTT
15,TRBV5-1,TRBJ2-3,.,few,CASSLWGGDTDTQYF,TGCGCCAGCAGCTTGTGGGGCGGAGACACAGATACGCAGTATTTT
13,TRBV10-2,TRBJ1-5,.,.,CASSDRYNQPQHF,TGCGCCAGCAGTGACAGATACAATCAGCCCCAGCATTTT
14,TRBV6-6,TRBJ2-5,TRBD1,few,CASSYSDRAKTQYF,TGTGCCAGCAGTTACTCGGACAGGGCGAAGACCCAGTACTTC
16,TRBV7-2,TRBJ2-7,.,many,CASSLVAGGAAYEQYF,TGTGCCAGCAGCTTAGTGGCCGGGGGCGCCGCCTACGAGCAGTACTTC
12,TRBV6-5,TRBJ2-5,.,.,CASTGDQETQYF,TGTGCCAGCACAGGGGACCAAGAGACCCAGTACTTC
16,TRBV7-2,TRBJ1-5,TRBD1,few,CASSLSLTGTNQPQHF,TGTGCCAGCAGCTTATCCTTGACAGGGACTAATCAGCCCCAGCATTTT
14,TRBV27,TRBJ2-3,.,many,CASGAASSTDTQYF,TGTGCCAGCGGGGCGGCCTCTAGCACAGATACGCAGTATTTT
19,TRBV7-2,TRBJ2-3,TRBD2,few,CASTLGLGLAGERTDTQYF,TGTGCCAGCACCCTCGGCTTGGGACTAGCGGGAGAACGGACAGATACGCAGTATTTT
15,TRBV5-1,TRBJ2-5,TRBD1,.,CASSSTGGLQETQYF,TGCGCCAGCAGCTCGACAGGGGGCCTCCAAGAGACCCAGTACTTC
14,TRBV7-2,TRBJ2-5,.,few,CASSFQAAQETQYF,TGTGCCAGCAGCTTTCAAGCGGCCCAAGAGACCCAGTACTTC
14,TRBV20-1,TRBJ1-4,TRBD1,.,CSATGQGAEGKLFF,TGCAGTGCAACGGGACAGGGGGCGGAAGGAAAACTGTTTTTT
14,TRBV6-5,TRBJ2-2,.,many,CASSWTRDTGELFF,TGTGCCAGCAGTTGGACTCGTGACACCGGGGAGCTGTTTTTT